A single sample gave rise to the 24 T cell receptor beta chains below, sequenced in a study of blood T cells in healthy people across ages. With a J-beta primer mix and a sample-barcoded 5' primer, a second PCR ran about 6 to 11 cycles. MiXCR, run by TCRdb on the 5' RACE reads, gives a single entry per CDR3 protein. The sample lists approximately 800,000 distinct CDR3 sequences, just under 25% occurring once. The data also belong to a second study, concerning T cells of mothers and their children.

Sequencing input: blood. Receptors originate from a boy between 5 and 17 years old in good health.

This chain links TRBV7-2 with TRBJ2-5; D gene unclear. Germline values: CDR1 SGHTA, CDR2 FQGNSA. The CDR3 sequence is 13 residues long. V lost 4 bases, J lost 1 base, and 7 bases lay in between. CDR3 sequence reads: CASSSLIQETQYF. In DNA form, the CDR3 reads TGTGCCAGCAGCTCCTTGATCCAAGAGACCCAGTACTTC.

This clonotype was counted between two and nine times. The V and J genes are TRBV2 and TRBJ2-1; TRBD2 matches at 8 bases. The CDR3 is made up of 16 amino acids. V was pared by 5 bases and J by 9 bases, with 15 bases of the junction left unmatched. Germline CDR1 and CDR2: SNHLY and FYNNEI. Written as DNA, the CDR3 is TGTGCCAGCAGTATCCGACCAGCGGGGGCCTTTCTTGAGCAGTTCTTC. It specifies CASSIRPAGAFLEQFF.

This rearrangement joins TRBV6-5 to TRBJ1-2; 10 positions match TRBD1. The CDR3 totals 13 residues. J gave up 7 bases and V 6 bases, and 5 bases lay outside the gene matches. Germline V gives CDR1 MNHEY, CDR2 SVGAGI. The CDR3 loop reads CASSYGTGAGYTF. CDR3 in DNA: TGTGCCAGCAGCTACGGGACAGGGGCTGGCTACACCTTC.

The chain carries TRBV27 and TRBJ2-5; tentatively, D is TRBD1 (5 bases). The assigned J gene may be wrong: the sequence end matches TRBJ2-7 better. The germline CDR1 and CDR2 sequences are MNHEY and SMNVEV (reference sequence). There are 14 residues in the CDR3. The CDR3 reads CASSQAGSFYEQYF. CDR3 sequence (DNA): TGTGCCAGCAGCCAGGCAGGGTCCTTCTACGAGCAGTACTTC.

This clonotype was detected a few times. The chain couples TRBV11-2 to TRBJ2-3; 10 nucleotides agree with TRBD2. The ends lost 8 bases at V and 2 bases at J; junction bases unmatched: 10. The CDR3 is 16 amino acids. The V gene's germline CDR1 is SGHAT and CDR2 FQNNGV. As DNA, the CDR3 is TGTGCCAGCGGTCGACTAGCGGGCTTCCCCACAGATACGCAGTATTTT. Translation gives CASGRLAGFPTDTQYF.

This clonotype was detected only a few times. The junction departs from the called germline gene at one end, perhaps through a read error. The gene calls are TRBV29-1 and TRBJ2-1, with D tentatively TRBD2 (6 bases). CDR1 is SQVTM, CDR2 ANQGSEA, per germline. The CDR3 contains 14 residues. DNA for the CDR3: TGCAGCGCCGGCCCGGGACTGCAAGACAATGAGCAGCTCTTC. This sequence encodes CSAGPGLQDNEQLF.

This chain joins TRBV12-3 or TRBV12-4 and TRBJ2-4; possible D gene TRBD1, 5 bases. Trimming pared 3 bases from V and 6 bases from J, leaving 15 bases between. The CDR3 sequence is 15 residues long. CDR3 in amino acids: CASSLSLRETNIQYF. The CDR3 nucleotides are TGTGCCAGCAGTTTGAGCCTCAGGGAAACAAACATTCAGTACTTC.

This clonotype was observed a few times. The chain has TRBV5-5 and TRBJ1-4, with 7 nucleotides matching TRBD1. This CDR3 spans 14 amino acids. The junction had 4 bases not matched to a gene; V was cut back by 3 bases and J by 5 bases. Germline CDR1 is SGHKS and CDR2 is YYEKEE (reference sequence). CDR3 residues: CASSSRTGNEKLFF. CDR3 DNA: TGTGCCAGCAGCTCGCGGACAGGAAATGAAAAACTGTTTTTT.

The chain has TRBV5-1 and TRBJ2-7; D is perhaps TRBD2 (6 bases). The CDR3 length is 16 residues. In germline, CDR1 is SGHRS, CDR2 YFSETQ. V was trimmed by 4 bases and J by 0 bases, leaving 17 bases between them. CDR3 protein: CASSPGPRETSYEQYF. CDR3 bases: TGCGCCAGCAGCCCGGGGCCACGGGAGACCTCCTACGAGCAGTACTTC. Drawing the rest from reference TRBV5-1 and TRBJ2-7, the complete variable domain is KAGVTQTPRYLIKTRGQQVTLSCSPISGHRSVSWYQQTPGQGLQFLFEYFSETQRNKGNFPGRFSGRQFSNSRSEMNVSTLELGDSALYLCASSPGPRETSYEQYFGPGTRLTVT.

This clonotype was detected ten times or more. The rearrangement uses TRBV27 and TRBJ2-7; no firm D call. The CDR3 is made up of 13 amino acids. The V end lost 2 bases, the J end lost 3 bases, and 8 bases lay between the germline ends. Looked up from germline, CDR1 is MNHEY and CDR2 is SMNVEV (reference sequence). This CDR3 reads CASSLREHYEQYF. The CDR3 DNA reads as TGTGCCAGCAGTTTAAGAGAGCACTACGAGCAGTACTTC.

V usage is TRBV28 and J usage is TRBJ2-7; the match to TRBD1 covers 9 bases. CDR3 length equals 15 residues. Germline lookup yields CDR1 MDHEN and CDR2 SYDVKM. With 6 bases clipped from V and 7 bases from J, the junction kept 13 bases outside the gene matches. As DNA, the CDR3 is TGTGCCAGCAGCCCACTCCGGGACAGGGCTCGGGAGCAGTACTTC. Its protein product is CASSPLRDRAREQYF.

This chain links TRBV6-2 or TRBV6-3 with TRBJ1-4; no clear D. The germline V and J ends were trimmed by 6 bases and 5 bases, with 13 bases remaining between them. CDR1 is MNHEY, CDR2 SVGEGT, per germline. The CDR3 runs 14 residues. Written as DNA, the CDR3 is TGTGCCAGCAGCTCCGGGAACCAGAATGAAAAACTGTTTTTT. Its translation: CASSSGNQNEKLFF.

This clonotype has more than one count but fewer than ten. This chain's CDR3 is CSVELWSGTATKYSTDTQYF. CDR3 sequence (DNA): TGCAGCGTTGAATTGTGGTCCGGGACAGCGACTAAATATAGCACAGATACGCAGTATTTT. This rearrangement joins TRBV29-1 to TRBJ2-3, with 7 positions matching TRBD1. Trimming at V came to 2 bases and at J to 0 bases, leaving 20 bases not matched to a gene. The CDR3 is 20 amino acids. Germline values: CDR1 SQVTM, CDR2 ANQGSEA.

This clonotype was found many times. The chain carries TRBV7-2 and TRBJ2-3, with no clear D. In germline, CDR1 is SGHTA, CDR2 FQGNSA. The CDR3 is 13 amino acids. V shed 1 base and J shed 6 bases, with 8 bases lying between them. The CDR3 reads CASSLGSSDTQYF. CDR3 in DNA: TGTGCCAGCAGCTTAGGGTCATCGGATACGCAGTATTTT.

V gene TRBV20-1 combines with J gene TRBJ2-1; the D gene could be TRBD1 or TRBD2 (6 bases each). The CDR3 extends over 13 amino acids. Trimming left V 5 bases short and J 9 bases short, with 17 bases between. CDR1 DFQATT and CDR2 SNEGSKA come from the germline V gene (reference sequence). This chain's CDR3 is CSAPKGGMIEQFF. Written as DNA, the CDR3 is TGCAGTGCTCCTAAAGGGGGGATGATTGAGCAGTTCTTC.

This clonotype was counted only a few times. This rearrangement joins TRBV4-3 to TRBJ2-7, with D possibly being TRBD1 (5 bases). The J call may be in error: the DNA end matches TRBJ2-5 better. This CDR3 contains 18 residues. Germline loops: CDR1 LGHNA, CDR2 YSLEER. The CDR3 region is CASSQRPRGHALGETQYF. The CDR3 nucleotides are TGCGCCAGCAGCCAACGACCAAGGGGTCACGCCCTAGGCGAGACCCAGTACTTC.

The CDR3 spells CASSYSSTGAKRTYEQYF. The CDR3 DNA follows: TGTGCCAGCAGTTACTCCTCGACAGGGGCGAAGAGGACCTACGAGCAGTACTTC. The chain recombines TRBV6-2 or TRBV6-3 with TRBJ2-7; TRBD1 aligns across 8 bases. The germline gives CDR1 MNHEY, CDR2 SVGEGT. CDR3 size: 18 residues. The J segment lost 2 bases and the V segment lost 0 bases, leaving 12 bases of the junction unmatched.

This clonotype was seen more than once but under ten times. The chain uses TRBV7-3 and TRBJ2-2; D is unclear. The CDR3 consists of 15 residues. V lost 4 bases to trimming and J lost 4 bases, with 13 bases between them. Germline CDR1 reads SGHTA; CDR2 reads FQGTGA. As DNA, the CDR3 is TGTGCCAGCAGCTCCGCCTTAGGTCCCACCGGGGAGCTGTTTTTT. Its translation is CASSSALGPTGELFF.

This chain links TRBV6-2 or TRBV6-3 with TRBJ1-5; 8 bases agree with TRBD1. The CDR3 has 18 amino acids. Trimming cost V 7 bases and J 0 bases; bases outside gene matches: 14. Germline V gene sequence: CDR1 MNHEY, CDR2 SVGEGT. The CDR3 loop reads CASTSQGTGGDSNQPQHF. The CDR3 coding sequence is TGTGCCAGCACCAGCCAGGGGACAGGCGGGGATAGCAATCAGCCCCAGCATTTT.

This clonotype was detected many times. This chain links TRBV10-3 with TRBJ2-5, with D tentatively TRBD1 (5 bases). Germline V gene data show CDR1 as ENHRY and CDR2 as SYGVKD. This CDR3 is 12 amino acids long. The V end was cut by 10 bases, the J end by 0 bases, with 9 bases between. CDR3 residues: CASSGYQETQYF. The CDR3 region has the DNA TGTGCCAGCTCAGGGTACCAAGAGACCCAGTACTTC.

The V call is TRBV7-9, the J call TRBJ1-1, with 9 nucleotides matching TRBD1. Looked up from germline, CDR1 is SEHNR and CDR2 is FQNEAQ (reference sequence). The CDR3 has 18 amino acids. V dropped 1 base and J dropped 1; count of bases not matched to a gene: 10. The CDR3 nucleotides read TGTGCCAGCAGCTTAGTCCCAGCCGGGACAGGGACGAACACTGAAGCTTTCTTT. Translating gives CASSLVPAGTGTNTEAFF.

CDR3 DNA: TGTGCCAGCATTCAGGCCGGGGAGCTGTTTTTT. This codes for CASIQAGELFF. The chain carries TRBV7-9 and TRBJ2-2; D remains ambiguous. CDR3 length: 11 amino acids. Looked up from germline, CDR1 is SEHNR and CDR2 is FQNEAQ (reference sequence). Trimming shortened V by 7 bases and J by 6 bases, and 6 bases separated the two germline ends.

V gene TRBV4-3 combines with J gene TRBJ1-2; 7 positions agree with TRBD1. Germline lookup yields CDR1 LGHNA and CDR2 YSLEER. V was pared by 1 base and J by 8 bases, with 10 bases of the junction left unmatched. The CDR3 is 15 residues long. This CDR3 reads CASSQAGQTMAGYTF. As DNA, the CDR3 is TGCGCCAGCAGCCAAGCGGGACAGACGATGGCGGGCTACACCTTC.

Only a few counts were recorded for this clonotype. CDR3 sequence (DNA): TGCAGCGATGGCAGACGAAGTCTGTATAGCAATCAGCCCCAGCATTTT. This encodes CSDGRRSLYSNQPQHF. V and J are TRBV29-1 and TRBJ1-5; D ambiguous. V dropped 7 bases and J dropped 0 bases, with 19 bases sitting between them. Per the germline V gene, CDR1 is SQVTM and CDR2 is ANQGSEA. The CDR3 extends over 16 amino acids.